The 16 T cell receptor beta chains listed next were all sequenced from one sample in a study of early T cells in non-severe SARS-CoV-2 infection. TCRdb processed the 5' RACE reads anew with MiXCR; each CDR3 protein has one entry. The sample includes approximately 90,000 distinct CDR3 sequences, more than 10% of them seen just once. The source was whole blood, collected at baseline. Every receptor here comes from an adult who was a healthcare worker with PCR-confirmed SARS-CoV-2 infection or an uninfected control (not recorded which).

The table lists this clonotype with many counts. This chain links TRBV6-2 or TRBV6-3 with TRBJ2-3; D not resolved. Trimming removed 4 bases at V and 0 bases at J, with 8 bases between. Germline CDR1 is MNHEY and CDR2 is SVGEGT. This CDR3 is built from 14 residues. The CDR3 bases are TGTGCCAGCAGTTCTCGGGCTAGCACAGATACGCAGTATTTT. It codes for CASSSRASTDTQYF.

In this sample, this clonotype turned up many times. This chain links TRBV7-3 with TRBJ2-5, with D perhaps TRBD1 (5 bases). CDR1 is SGHTA, CDR2 FQGTGA, per germline. The CDR3 contains 15 residues. Trimming took off 2 bases at V and 5 bases at J, with 15 bases between the two ends. In DNA, the CDR3 is TGTGCCAGCAGCTTACTCAGGGTTGTGCAGGAGACCCAGTACTTC. This codes for CASSLLRVVQETQYF. Full variable domain (outside the CDR3, taken from reference TRBV7-3 and TRBJ2-5): GAGVSQTPSNKVTEKGKYVELRCDPISGHTALYWYRQSLGQGPEFLIYFQGTGAADDSGLPNDRFFAVRPEGSVSTLKIQRTERGDSAVYLCASSLLRVVQETQYFGPGTRLLVL.

The V and J genes are TRBV12-5 and TRBJ1-1, with D possibly being TRBD1 (6 bases). With 5 bases removed from V and 4 bases from J, the gap between germline ends came to 17 bases. Germline V gene sequence: CDR1 LGHNT, CDR2 FRNRAP. The length of the CDR3 is 15 residues. The CDR3, as DNA: TGTGCTAGTGGTCGCCACAGGGTGGGTCGCACTGAAGCTTTCTTT. Amino acid sequence: CASGRHRVGRTEAFF.

This clonotype was counted many times. The V gene is TRBV2, the J gene TRBJ1-5, with D hard to call. Trimming took 3 bases from V and 4 from J, leaving 4 bases between them. The germline gives CDR1 SNHLY, CDR2 FYNNEI. This CDR3 comprises 12 residues. The CDR3 DNA follows: TGTGCCAGCAGTGACGGGAATCAGCCCCAGCATTTT. It is translated as CASSDGNQPQHF.

This clonotype was found a few times. The V call is TRBV11-2, the J call TRBJ2-1; no definite D call. The V and J ends lost 5 bases and 0 bases respectively, with 14 bases between them. CDR1 is SGHAT, CDR2 FQNNGV, per germline. The CDR3 is 16 residues long. The CDR3: CASSHRVSSSYNEQFF. Here the CDR3 DNA reads TGTGCCAGCAGCCATAGGGTTTCGAGCTCCTACAATGAGCAGTTCTTC.

The V and J genes are TRBV12-3 or TRBV12-4 and TRBJ2-5; 14 positions agree with TRBD2. V lost 5 bases and J lost 4; bases outside the gene matches: 3. The CDR3 is 15 amino acids. The CDR3 sequence: CASSDGTSGGETQYF. DNA of the CDR3: TGTGCCAGCAGTGACGGGACTAGCGGGGGAGAGACCCAGTACTTC.

This clonotype was detected only a few times. This rearrangement joins TRBV30 to TRBJ2-5; D gene unclear. Deletions cut 0 bases from V and 5 bases from J, with 10 bases between. CDR1 is GTSNPN and CDR2 is SVGIG in the germline V gene (reference sequence). CDR3 length equals 13 residues. The CDR3 sequence is CAWSVGPGETQYF. The CDR3 region has the DNA TGTGCCTGGAGTGTGGGCCCTGGCGAGACCCAGTACTTC. Full variable domain (rest looked up from reference TRBV30 and TRBJ2-5): SQTIHQWPATLVQPVGSPLSLECTVEGTSNPNLYWYRQAAGRGLQLLFYSVGIGQISSEVPQNLSASRPQDRQFILSSKKLLLSDSGFYLCAWSVGPGETQYFGPGTRLLVL.

The table lists this clonotype with many counts. The V call is TRBV24-1, the J call TRBJ1-3; the D gene is possibly TRBD1 (5 bases). The V and J ends lost 9 bases and 0 bases respectively, with 17 bases between them. The CDR3 is 16 amino acids. Germline V lookup: CDR1 KGHDR, CDR2 SFDVKD. The chain's CDR3 is CATEPRQCCSGNTIYF. The CDR3 nucleotides are TGTGCCACCGAACCAAGACAGTGTTGCTCTGGAAACACCATATATTTT.

The J gene is TRBJ2-7, the V gene TRBV11-2; perhaps D is TRBD1 or TRBD2 (5 bases each). Looked up from germline, CDR1 is SGHAT and CDR2 is FQNNGV. CDR3 length: 16 residues. Trimming removed 5 bases at V and 5 bases at J, with 22 bases between. CDR3 sequence: CASSPRGRDSGNEQYF. DNA for the CDR3: TGTGCCAGCAGCCCGAGGGGCAGGGATTCGGGGAACGAGCAGTACTTC.

A few counts support this clonotype. J is TRBJ1-2 and V is TRBV18; D is unclear. Deletions cut 2 bases from V and 4 bases from J, with 8 bases between. CDR1 is KGHSH, CDR2 LQKENI, per germline. This CDR3 is 13 amino acids long. For the CDR3, the DNA is TGTGCCAGCTCACCAACAGCTACCTATGGCTACACCTTC. Amino acids: CASSPTATYGYTF.

The chain uses TRBV6-2 or TRBV6-3 and TRBJ2-7, with no clear D. V lost 2 bases and J lost 0, with 11 bases in between. Per germline, CDR1 MNHEY and CDR2 SVGEGT. The CDR3 is 15 amino acids. CDR3 sequence: CASSYPKISSYEQYF. CDR3 DNA sequence: TGTGCCAGCAGTTACCCGAAAATTAGCTCCTACGAGCAGTACTTC.

The chain recombines TRBV10-3 with TRBJ1-2, with 9 nucleotides matching TRBD1. V dropped 6 bases and J dropped 2; count of bases not matched to a gene: 7. The CDR3 is made up of 15 amino acids. CDR1 and CDR2 from the germline V gene are ENHRY and SYGVKD. CDR3 protein: CAISRTGEANYGYTF. The DNA for the CDR3 is TGTGCCATCAGCCGGACAGGGGAGGCCAACTATGGCTACACCTTC.

CDR3 coding DNA: TGTGCCAGCAGCCCCCCATCGGGACAGCAAGAGACCCAGTACTTC. Encoded protein: CASSPPSGQQETQYF. The chain employs TRBV28 and TRBJ2-5; the match to TRBD1 covers 7 bases. This CDR3 region has 15 residues. Germline loops: CDR1 MDHEN, CDR2 SYDVKM. The trim removed 6 bases at V and 2 bases at J, leaving 9 bases unmatched.

This clonotype was recorded many times. The rearrangement links TRBV7-8 to TRBJ2-1; 10 bases are shared with TRBD1. The CDR3 length is 15 residues. Trimming took 2 bases from V and 9 from J; bases not matched to a gene: 7. Per germline, CDR1 SGHVS and CDR2 FQNEAQ. The CDR3 nucleotides are TGTGCCAGCAGCTTATGGGACAGGGGAGGGGGTGAGCAGTTCTTC. Protein sequence: CASSLWDRGGGEQFF.

This clonotype was found a few times. A much larger clone differs from this one at a single base, so this may be a read error. The chain links TRBV4-1 to TRBJ2-2; a weak D match, TRBD1 (6 bases). This CDR3 comprises 16 residues. Germline CDR1 reads MGHRA; CDR2 reads YSYEKL. The CDR3 loop reads CASSEGGLSRTGERFF. CDR3 coding DNA: TGCGCCAGCAGCGAAGGGGGTTTAAGTAGGACCGGGGAGCGGTTTTTT.

In its sample, this clonotype was seen many times. This chain uses TRBV7-2 with TRBJ2-4; 9 positions agree with TRBD2. V gave up 0 bases and J gave up 9 bases; unmatched junction bases: 9. The CDR3 sequence is 16 residues long. Germline V lookup: CDR1 SGHTA, CDR2 FQGNSA. CDR3 protein: CASSLAGGTSQGIQYF. The DNA of the CDR3 is TGTGCCAGCAGCTTAGCAGGAGGGACTAGCCAAGGCATTCAGTACTTC.